These 20 T cell receptor beta chains share one sample of origin, sequenced in a study of shared clonotypes between healthy human individuals. Sequencing was performed with immunoSEQ multiplex PCR; in TCRdb, only in-frame clones are kept and a portion is missing. The table has 2 million to 2.5 million clones, approximately 93% seen once; the top ten hold around 0.4%. The sequenced sample consisted of naive CD4+ T cells from PBMCs. Subset denoted: CD45RA+ positively selected. The origin of the receptors is a man aged 18 to 30 in good health. Some clones in this sample may be carry-over from other donors' samples.

V and J are TRBV19 and TRBJ2-5; TRBD2 matches at 8 bases. In germline, CDR1 is LNHDA, CDR2 SQIVND (reference sequence). This CDR3 is built from 14 residues. J gave up 2 bases and V 7 bases, and 6 bases lay outside the gene matches. This chain's CDR3 is CASTGGAGQETQYF. The DNA for the CDR3 is TGTGCCAGTACCGGGGGGGCAGGGCAAGAGACCCAGTACTTC.

The V and J genes are TRBV6-1 and TRBJ2-1, with TRBD2 matching 11 bases. Looked up from germline, CDR1 is MNHNS and CDR2 is SASEGT. The CDR3 covers 16 residues. V lost 4 bases to trimming and J lost 2 bases; unmatched junction nucleotides: 4. CDR3 DNA sequence: TGTGCCAGCAGTGTAATAGCGGGAGGGCCCTACAATGAGCAGTTCTTC. It encodes CASSVIAGGPYNEQFF.

The chain combines TRBV23-1 with TRBJ1-2; the match to TRBD1 covers 9 bases. TRBV23-1 is reported as an ORF; its role is uncertain. The ends lost 2 bases at V and 5 bases at J; junction bases unmatched: 3. There are 14 residues in the CDR3. The CDR3 protein is CASSQHRGRYGYTF. The CDR3 DNA is TGCGCCAGCAGTCAACACAGGGGGCGATATGGCTACACCTTC.

This clone was found a few times. Here the CDR3 reads CSVPVQVGGELFF. The CDR3 region has the DNA TGCAGCGTTCCCGTACAGGTCGGCGGGGAGCTGTTTTTT. The chain combines TRBV29-1 with TRBJ2-2, with D possibly TRBD1 on 5 matching bases. The CDR3 sequence is 13 residues long. Germline V gives CDR1 SQVTM, CDR2 ANQGSEA. Deletions cut 5 bases from V and 7 bases from J, with 14 bases between.

The chain has TRBV19 and TRBJ1-5; D ambiguous. V lost 3 bases to trimming and J lost 6 bases, with 12 bases between them. The germline gives CDR1 LNHDA, CDR2 SQIVND (reference sequence). The CDR3 loop spans 14 amino acids. The DNA of the CDR3 is TGTGCCAGTAGTATTTTTTCAGGCCCTCAGCCCCAGCATTTT. This translates into CASSIFSGPQPQHF.

This CDR3 reads CASSYSLGQSGHEQYF. The CDR3 nucleotides read TGTGCCAGCAGTTACTCACTGGGGCAGTCAGGGCACGAGCAGTACTTC. The rearrangement links TRBV6-6 to TRBJ2-7, with D perhaps TRBD1 (5 bases). Trimming took 0 bases from V and 5 from J, leaving 17 bases between them. Looked up from germline, CDR1 is MNHNY and CDR2 is SVGAGI (reference sequence). The CDR3 spans 16 residues.

CDR3 bases: TGTGCCAGCAGCTCGAGACTAGTAGCCTACAATGAGCAGTTCTTC. Protein sequence: CASSSRLVAYNEQFF. The rearrangement links TRBV7-3 to TRBJ2-1; tentatively, D is TRBD2 (6 bases). The CDR3 is 15 amino acids. Per the germline V gene, CDR1 is SGHTA and CDR2 is FQGTGA. Trimming stripped 4 bases from V and 2 bases from J, with 12 bases between. Based on the CDR3 plus reference TRBV7-3 and TRBJ2-1, the full variable domain is GAGVSQTPSNKVTEKGKYVELRCDPISGHTALYWYRQSLGQGPEFLIYFQGTGAADDSGLPNDRFFAVRPEGSVSTLKIQRTERGDSAVYLCASSSRLVAYNEQFFGPGTRLTVL.

J is TRBJ2-1 and V is TRBV5-4; D is uncertain. V lost 3 bases to trimming and J lost 8 bases, with 12 bases between them. The CDR3 length is 13 residues. The V gene's germline CDR1 is SGHNT and CDR2 YYREEE (reference sequence). The CDR3 loop reads CASSSRIWDEQFF. In DNA, the CDR3 is TGTGCCAGCAGCTCCCGAATTTGGGATGAGCAGTTCTTC.

This chain joins TRBV14 and TRBJ2-2; 11 nucleotides line up with TRBD1. J lost 5 bases, V lost 5 bases, and 13 bases had no gene match. CDR1 is SGHDN and CDR2 is FVKESK in the germline V gene. This CDR3 has 18 residues. This CDR3 reads CASSGQGAPNERTGELFF. In DNA form, the CDR3 reads TGTGCCAGCAGCGGACAGGGGGCCCCAAATGAAAGGACCGGGGAGCTGTTTTTT.

The V call is TRBV27, the J call TRBJ1-1, with D possibly being TRBD1 (5 bases). The CDR3 has 13 residues. Trimming cost V 9 bases and J 3 bases, with 14 bases left between them. Germline CDR1 and CDR2: MNHEY and SMNVEV (reference sequence). This CDR3 is CARARGDDTEAFF. DNA for the CDR3: TGTGCCAGGGCCCGGGGGGACGACACTGAAGCTTTCTTT.

V usage is TRBV5-4 and J usage is TRBJ2-1; D is ambiguous. This CDR3 is built from 13 residues. Deletions cut 4 bases from V and 0 bases from J, with 5 bases between. The V gene's germline CDR1 is SGHNT and CDR2 YYREEE (reference sequence). The CDR3 DNA is TGTGCCAGCAGCGCGAGCTCCTACAATGAGCAGTTCTTC. Protein: CASSASSYNEQFF.

The rearrangement uses TRBV25-1 and TRBJ2-2, with a tentative D call TRBD1 (5 bases). The V gene's germline CDR1 is MGHDK and CDR2 SYGVNS. The ends were cut back, 3 bases at V and 0 bases at J, with 8 bases in the middle. CDR3 size: 15 residues. The CDR3 here is CASSETVPNTGELFF. DNA for the CDR3: TGTGCCAGCAGTGAGACAGTTCCGAACACCGGGGAGCTGTTTTTT.

The CDR3, as DNA: TGTGCCAGCAGCTTAGCTCTTCATAGCAATCAGCCCCAGCATTTT. This translates into CASSLALHSNQPQHF. The genes are TRBV7-8 and TRBJ1-5; D not certain. The V end lost 0 bases, the J end lost 0 bases, and 6 bases lay between the germline ends. This CDR3 is 15 amino acids long. Germline V CDR1 and CDR2: SGHVS, FQNEAQ.

In this sample, this clone turned up once. The V call is TRBV9, the J call TRBJ2-1; D remains ambiguous. Germline V lookup: CDR1 SGDLS, CDR2 YYNGEE. CDR3 size: 10 residues. The V gene lost 3 bases and the J gene lost 13 bases, with 8 bases spanning the gap. The CDR3 DNA sequence: TGTGCCAGCAGCGGGGCTTATCAGTTCTTC. Translated, it gives CASSGAYQFF.

The rearrangement links TRBV2 to TRBJ1-1, with 8 bases fitting TRBD1. V shed 7 bases, J shed 1 base, and the junction held 11 bases outside the gene matches. The CDR3 is 16 residues long. Germline V gene lookup returns CDR1 SNHLY and CDR2 FYNNEI. CDR3 DNA: TGTGCCAGCATAGGTTTACCTGGGACAGGGAACACTGAAGCTTTCTTT. Translating gives CASIGLPGTGNTEAFF.

The chain joins TRBV5-8 to TRBJ2-7; 14 bases align to TRBD2. After removal of 0 bases from V and 9 bases from J, the junction contained 8 bases not matched to a gene. The CDR3 is 16 residues long. Germline V gives CDR1 SGHTS, CDR2 YDEGEE. The CDR3 loop is CASSLGGTSGRFVQYF. In DNA, the CDR3 is TGTGCCAGCAGCTTGGGAGGGACTAGCGGGAGATTCGTGCAGTACTTC.

The rearrangement joins TRBV28 to TRBJ2-5; D is uncertain. Germline V CDR1 and CDR2: MDHEN, SYDVKM. The CDR3 spans 16 residues. Trimming stripped 1 base from V and 1 base from J, with 13 bases between. The CDR3: CASSLSAALGQETQYF. The DNA for the CDR3 is TGTGCCAGCAGTTTATCCGCAGCTTTGGGCCAAGAGACCCAGTACTTC.

Turning to this clone: This CDR3 is also generated by other DNA sequences in the sample. The chain joins TRBV28 to TRBJ2-5, with D unresolved. Looked up from germline, CDR1 is MDHEN and CDR2 is SYDVKM. The CDR3 runs to 10 residues. V dropped 7 bases and J dropped 2 bases, with 2 bases sitting between them. CDR3: CASKQETQYF. The CDR3 DNA reads as TGTGCCAGCAAGCAAGAGACCCAGTACTTC.

This chain joins TRBV9 and TRBJ2-7; D is ambiguous. CDR1 is SGDLS, CDR2 YYNGEE, per germline. The CDR3 consists of 14 residues. V was trimmed by 1 base and J by 3 bases, leaving 11 bases between them. CDR3 nucleotide sequence: TGTGCCAGCAGCGTATCGCACACTAACTACGAGCAGTACTTC. Translating it yields CASSVSHTNYEQYF.

This rearrangement joins TRBV29-1 to TRBJ2-2; TRBD2 agrees at 7 bases. Unmatched junction bases numbered 6, after V lost 7 bases and J lost 1 base. The CDR3 sequence is 14 residues long. Germline V CDR1 and CDR2: SQVTM, ANQGSEA. CDR3: CSATGLGNTGELFF. The CDR3 DNA sequence: TGCAGCGCAACCGGACTAGGGAACACCGGGGAGCTGTTTTTT.